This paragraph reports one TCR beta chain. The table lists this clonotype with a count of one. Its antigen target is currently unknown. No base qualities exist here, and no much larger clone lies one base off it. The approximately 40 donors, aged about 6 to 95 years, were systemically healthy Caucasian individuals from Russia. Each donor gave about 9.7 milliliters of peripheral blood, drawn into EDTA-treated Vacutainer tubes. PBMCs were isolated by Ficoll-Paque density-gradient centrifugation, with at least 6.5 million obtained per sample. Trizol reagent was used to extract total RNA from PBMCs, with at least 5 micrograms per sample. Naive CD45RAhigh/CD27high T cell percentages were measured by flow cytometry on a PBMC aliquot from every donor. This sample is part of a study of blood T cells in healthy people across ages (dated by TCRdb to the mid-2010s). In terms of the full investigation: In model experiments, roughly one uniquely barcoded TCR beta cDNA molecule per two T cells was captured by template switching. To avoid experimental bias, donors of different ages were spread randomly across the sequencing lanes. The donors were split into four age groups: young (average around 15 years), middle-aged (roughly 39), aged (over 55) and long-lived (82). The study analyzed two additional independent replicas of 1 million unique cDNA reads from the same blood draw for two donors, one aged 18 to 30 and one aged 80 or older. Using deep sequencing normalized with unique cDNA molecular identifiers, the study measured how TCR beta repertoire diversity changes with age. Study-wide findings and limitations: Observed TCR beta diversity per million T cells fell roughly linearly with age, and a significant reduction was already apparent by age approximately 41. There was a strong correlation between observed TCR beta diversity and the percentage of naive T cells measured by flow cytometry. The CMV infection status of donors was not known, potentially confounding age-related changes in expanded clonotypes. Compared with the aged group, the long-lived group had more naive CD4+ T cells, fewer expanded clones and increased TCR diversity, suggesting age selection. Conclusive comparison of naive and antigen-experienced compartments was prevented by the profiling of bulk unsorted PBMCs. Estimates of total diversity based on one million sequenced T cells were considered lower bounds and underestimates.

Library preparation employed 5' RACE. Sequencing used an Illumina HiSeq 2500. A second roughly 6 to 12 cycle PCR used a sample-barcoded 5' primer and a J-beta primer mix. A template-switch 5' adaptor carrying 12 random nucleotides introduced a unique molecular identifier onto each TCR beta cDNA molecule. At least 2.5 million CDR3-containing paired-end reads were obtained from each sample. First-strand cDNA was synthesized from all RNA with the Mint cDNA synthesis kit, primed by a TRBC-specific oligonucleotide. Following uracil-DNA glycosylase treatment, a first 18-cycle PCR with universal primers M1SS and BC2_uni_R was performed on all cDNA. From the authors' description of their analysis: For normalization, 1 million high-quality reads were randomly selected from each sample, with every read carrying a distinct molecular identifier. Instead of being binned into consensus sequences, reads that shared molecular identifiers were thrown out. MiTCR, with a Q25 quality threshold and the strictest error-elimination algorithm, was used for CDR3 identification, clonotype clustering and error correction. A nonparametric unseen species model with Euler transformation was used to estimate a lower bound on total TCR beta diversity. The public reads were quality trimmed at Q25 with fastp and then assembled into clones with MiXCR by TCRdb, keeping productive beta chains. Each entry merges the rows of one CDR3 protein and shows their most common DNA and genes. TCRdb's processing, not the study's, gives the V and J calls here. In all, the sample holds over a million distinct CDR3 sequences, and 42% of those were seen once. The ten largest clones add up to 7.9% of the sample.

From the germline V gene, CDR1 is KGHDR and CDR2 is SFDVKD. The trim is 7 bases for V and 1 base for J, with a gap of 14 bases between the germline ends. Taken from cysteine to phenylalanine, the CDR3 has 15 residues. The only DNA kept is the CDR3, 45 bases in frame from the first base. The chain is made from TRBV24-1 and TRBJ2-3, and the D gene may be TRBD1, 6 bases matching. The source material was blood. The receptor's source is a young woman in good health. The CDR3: CATSPRGRGTDTQYF. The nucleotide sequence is TGTGCCACCAGCCCCAGGGGAAGGGGCACAGATACGCAGTATTTT.